The TCR beta chain under discussion was sequenced for a study of cytomegalovirus exposure and HLA in healthy donors. Regarding the study as a whole: One later analysis, an examination of the approximately 120 validation repertoires, found that first-cohort TCR clusters tended to co-occur in them. The investigators catalogued 180 or so TCR beta chains as cytomegalovirus-associated. Specificity of a few CMV-associated chains for CMV antigens was verified in vitro. Accounts indicate the classifier identified cytomegalovirus status with strong specificity and sensitivity.

The V gene lost 5 bases and the J gene lost 1 base, with 5 bases spanning the gap. CDR1 is MNHEY, CDR2 SVGAGI, per germline. This CDR3 comprises 12 residues. As for this clone: Its matching antigen is unknown.

Assay used: immunoSEQ multiplex PCR; TCRdb lists only in-frame clones, some missing. Seen here are about 110,000 clones, 85% to 90% observed once, and the top ten hold approximately 2.3%. The material sequenced was PBMCs. The clonotype comes from a woman between 18 and 30 years old in good health and CMV-seronegative. The V and J genes are TRBV6-5 and TRBJ1-1; D call uncertain. CDR3 DNA sequence: TGTGCCAGCAGTACAGCGAACACTGAAGCTTTCTTT. Translating gives CASSTANTEAFF.